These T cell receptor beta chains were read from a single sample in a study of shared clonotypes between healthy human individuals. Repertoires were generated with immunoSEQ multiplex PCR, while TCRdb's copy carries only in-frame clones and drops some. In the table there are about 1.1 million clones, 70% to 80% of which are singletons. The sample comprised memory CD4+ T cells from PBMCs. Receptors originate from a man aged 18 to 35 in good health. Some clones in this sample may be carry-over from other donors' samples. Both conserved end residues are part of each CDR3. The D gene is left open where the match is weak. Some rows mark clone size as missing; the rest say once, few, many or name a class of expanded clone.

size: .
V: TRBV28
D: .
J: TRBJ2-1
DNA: TGTGCCAGCAGTTTTCACGGGAGAGATGAGCAGTTCTTC
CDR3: CASSFHGRDEQFF

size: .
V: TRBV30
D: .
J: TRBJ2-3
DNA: TGTGCCTGGAGTGCTGGGGGAGATACGCAGTATTTT
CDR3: CAWSAGGDTQYF

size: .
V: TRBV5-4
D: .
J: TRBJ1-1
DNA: TGTGCCAGCAGCTTAGGAGGACGAAAAGCTGAAGCTTTCTTT
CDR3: CASSLGGRKAEAFF

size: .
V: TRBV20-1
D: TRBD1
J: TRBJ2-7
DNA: TGCAGTGCTAGAGAGGGACAGGGTTACTTC
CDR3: CSAREGQGYF

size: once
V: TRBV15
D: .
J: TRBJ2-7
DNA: TGTGCCACCAGCAGAGATCGTACCAGCAGGAACCCCTACGAGCAGTACTTC
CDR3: CATSRDRTSRNPYEQYF

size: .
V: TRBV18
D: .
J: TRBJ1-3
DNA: TGTGCCAGCTCCCCGGGCTCTGGAAACACCATATATTTT
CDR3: CASSPGSGNTIYF

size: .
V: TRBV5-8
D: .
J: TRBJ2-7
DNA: TGTGCCAGCAGCTGGATGGGGAGCTCCTACGAGCAGTACTTC
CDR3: CASSWMGSSYEQYF

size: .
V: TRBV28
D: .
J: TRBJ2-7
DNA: TGTGCCAGCAGCGGGACTCCAAACGTCTACGAGCAGTACTTC
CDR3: CASSGTPNVYEQYF

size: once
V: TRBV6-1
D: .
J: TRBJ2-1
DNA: TGTGCCAGCAACCTAGAGTCCCATGAGCAGTTCTTC
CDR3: CASNLESHEQFF

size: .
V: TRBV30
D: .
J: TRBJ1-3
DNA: TGTGCCTGGAGTGTACCTAAACGTACTGGAAACACCATATATTTT
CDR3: CAWSVPKRTGNTIYF

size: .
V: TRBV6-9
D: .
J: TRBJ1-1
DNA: TGTGCCAGCAGCCAAGGGGTTTTTGAAGCTTTCTTT
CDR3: CASSQGVFEAFF

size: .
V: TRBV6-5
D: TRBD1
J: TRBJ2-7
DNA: TGTGCCAGCAGTTACTTCGGACAGGGTTACGAGCAGTACTTC
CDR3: CASSYFGQGYEQYF

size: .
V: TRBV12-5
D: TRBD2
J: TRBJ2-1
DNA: TGTGCTAGTGGTTTAATTAGAGGGACTACCAATGAGCAGTTCTTC
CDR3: CASGLIRGTTNEQFF

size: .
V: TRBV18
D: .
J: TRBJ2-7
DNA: TGTGCCAGCTCACCACAGGAGGTCTCCTACGAGCAGTACTTC
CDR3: CASSPQEVSYEQYF

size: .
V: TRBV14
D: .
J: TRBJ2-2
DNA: TGTGCCAGCAGCCAAGAACCGACGGGTGGTGGGCTGTTTTTT
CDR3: CASSQEPTGGGLFF

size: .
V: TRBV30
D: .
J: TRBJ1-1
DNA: TGTGCCTGGAGTCGAGAGAACACTGAAGCTTTCTTT
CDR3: CAWSRENTEAFF

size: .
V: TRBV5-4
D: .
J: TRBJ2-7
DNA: TGTGCCAGCAGCCCAGGTCGGGGGATCTACGAGCAGTACTTC
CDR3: CASSPGRGIYEQYF

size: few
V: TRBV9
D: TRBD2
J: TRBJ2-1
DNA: TGTGCCAGCAGCGTAGATAGCGGGGGCTACAATGAGCAGTTCTTC
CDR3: CASSVDSGGYNEQFF

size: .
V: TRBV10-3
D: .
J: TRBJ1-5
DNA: TGTGCCATCAGTGCTTCCGGGACTAGGGAGCCCCAGCATTTT
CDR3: CAISASGTREPQHF

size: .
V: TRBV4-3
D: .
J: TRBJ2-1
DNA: TGCGCCAGCAGCCTGAAGCCCAACTCCTACAATGAGCAGTTCTTC
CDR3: CASSLKPNSYNEQFF

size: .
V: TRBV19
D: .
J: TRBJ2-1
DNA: TGTGCCAGTAGTATAGCAAGCTCCTACAATGAGCAGTTCTTC
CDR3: CASSIASSYNEQFF

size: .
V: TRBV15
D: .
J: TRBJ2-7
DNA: TGTGCCACCAGCAGAGAGGGTAACTACGAGCAGTACTTC
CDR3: CATSREGNYEQYF

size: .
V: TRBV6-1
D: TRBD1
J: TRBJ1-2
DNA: TGTGCCAGCAGCCTACTAACGACAGGGGGAAACGGCTACACCTTC
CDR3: CASSLLTTGGNGYTF

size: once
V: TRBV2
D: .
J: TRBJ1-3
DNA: TGTGCCAGCAGTGAAGATATCTACACCATATATTTT
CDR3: CASSEDIYTIYF

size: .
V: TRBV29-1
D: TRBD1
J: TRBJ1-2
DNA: TGCAGCGTGATCCGGGACAGGGATGATGGCTACACCTTC
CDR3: CSVIRDRDDGYTF

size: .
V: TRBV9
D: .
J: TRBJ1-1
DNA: TGTGCCAGCAGCGTAGGGCCTGGCACTGAAGCTTTCTTT
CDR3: CASSVGPGTEAFF

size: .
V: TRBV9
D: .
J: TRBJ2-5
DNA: TGTGCCAGCAGCGCCAGGCCGAACCAAGAGACCCAGTACTTC
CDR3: CASSARPNQETQYF

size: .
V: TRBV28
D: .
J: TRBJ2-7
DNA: TGTGCCAGCGCGCGGGAAGGGGTAGGCTCCTACGAGCAGTACTTC
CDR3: CASAREGVGSYEQYF

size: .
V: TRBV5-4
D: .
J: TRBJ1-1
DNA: TGTGCCAGCAGCTTTGCGGGGGCACACACTGAAGCTTTCTTT
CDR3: CASSFAGAHTEAFF

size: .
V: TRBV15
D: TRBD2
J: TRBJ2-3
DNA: TGTGCCACCAGCACCCTAGCGGGAGTAGCAGATACGCAGTATTTT
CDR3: CATSTLAGVADTQYF

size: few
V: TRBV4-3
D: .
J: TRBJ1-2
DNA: TGCGCCAGCAGCCAACGGCAAGACAGCCACTATGGCTACACCTTC
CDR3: CASSQRQDSHYGYTF

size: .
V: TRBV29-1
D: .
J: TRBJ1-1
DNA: TGCAGCGTTGCCAGCCGACGGGGGGGTGAAGCTTTCTTT
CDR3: CSVASRRGGEAFF

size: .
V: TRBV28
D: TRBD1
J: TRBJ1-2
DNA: TGTGCCAGCAGTTTATTAGGGGACAGGGGGCATAACTATGGCTACACCTTC
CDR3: CASSLLGDRGHNYGYTF

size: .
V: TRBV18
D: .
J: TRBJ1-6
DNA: TGTGCCAGCTCACCTCAGGGCACCAACAATTCACCCCTCCACTTT
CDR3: CASSPQGTNNSPLHF

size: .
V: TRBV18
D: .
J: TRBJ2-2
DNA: TGTGCCAGCTCACCACTGCAGAGGGCGGACACCGGGGAGCTGTTTTTT
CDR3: CASSPLQRADTGELFF